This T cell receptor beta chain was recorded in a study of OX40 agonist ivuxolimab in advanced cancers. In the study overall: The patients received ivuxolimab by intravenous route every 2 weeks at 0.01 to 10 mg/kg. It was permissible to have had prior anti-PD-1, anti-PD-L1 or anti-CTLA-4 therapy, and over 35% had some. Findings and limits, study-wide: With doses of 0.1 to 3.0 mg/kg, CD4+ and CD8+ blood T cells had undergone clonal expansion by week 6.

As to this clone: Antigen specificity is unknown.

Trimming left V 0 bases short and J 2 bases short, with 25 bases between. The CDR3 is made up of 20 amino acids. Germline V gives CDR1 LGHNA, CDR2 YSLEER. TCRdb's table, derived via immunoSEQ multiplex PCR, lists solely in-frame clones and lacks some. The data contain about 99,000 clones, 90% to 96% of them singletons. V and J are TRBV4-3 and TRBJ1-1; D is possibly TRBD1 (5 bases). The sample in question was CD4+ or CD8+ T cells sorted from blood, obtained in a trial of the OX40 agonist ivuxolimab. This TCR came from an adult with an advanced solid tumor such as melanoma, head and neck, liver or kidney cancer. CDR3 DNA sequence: TGCGCCAGCAGCCAAGAGCGGTTCAACCCGGGACCGGGGTTTAACACTGAAGCTTTCTTT. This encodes CASSQERFNPGPGFNTEAFF.